This entry is about one TCR beta chain. What it binds is unknown. Data came from immunoSEQ multiplex PCR; TCRdb stores just in-frame clones and leaves some out. The sample lists over 750,000 clones; about 97% were seen once. V was shortened by 5 bases and J by 3 bases, with 17 bases between the two germline ends. The CDR3 loop spans 15 amino acids. Germline-derived CDR1 and CDR2 are KGHSH and LQKENI. The data were taken from a study of shared clonotypes between healthy human individuals. Study-wide results and caveats: Only a few donors were included, so the genetic and exposure-history diversity represented was limited. On the whole, naive subsets had larger estimated richness than memory subsets had. Clonotype sharing across a few donors was observed for around 4.5% of naive CD4 clonotypes.

In the naive CD8 group, cells lacked CD45RO and were positively selected for CCR7, so terminally differentiated effector memory CD45RA+ cells were left out. This TCR was recovered from a man in his thirties or forties in good health. This chain connects TRBV18 to TRBJ2-7; D unclear. The source material was naive CD8+ T cells sorted from blood. The CDR3 loop is CASSSKAQISYEQYF. Here the CDR3 DNA reads TGTGCCAGCTCATCAAAGGCCCAGATAAGCTACGAGCAGTACTTC.